This TCR beta chain was recorded in a study of OX40 agonist ivuxolimab in advanced cancers. This table comes from immunoSEQ multiplex PCR, and its TCRdb copy is limited to in-frame clones, with some not included. The sample shows approximately 44,000 clones, 80% of them seen only once. The sequences come from CD4+ or CD8+ T cells sorted from blood, collected in a trial of the OX40 agonist ivuxolimab. The sequence was obtained from an adult with an advanced solid tumor such as melanoma, head and neck, liver or kidney cancer.

The DNA for the CDR3 is TGTGCCAGCAGTTCACAGGCGAACACTGAAGCTTTCTTT. Its protein is CASSSQANTEAFF. The chain couples TRBV6-6 to TRBJ1-1, with D possibly TRBD1 on 5 matching bases. The V gene lost 4 bases and the J gene lost 1 base, with 7 bases spanning the gap. The CDR3 runs to 13 residues. CDR1 is MNHNY, CDR2 SVGAGI, per germline (reference sequence).